These 29 T cell receptor beta chains were all obtained from the same sample, sequenced in a study of blood T cells in healthy people across ages. Primed by a sample-barcoded 5' primer and a J-beta primer mix, a second PCR proceeded for 7 to 11 cycles. Using its own MiXCR run on the 5' RACE reads, TCRdb lists one record per CDR3 protein. The sample has 1.5 million to 2 million distinct CDR3 sequences; 28% are singletons. The source material was blood. The receptors come from a woman in her twenties or thirties in good health.

This sequence joins TRBV28 and TRBJ2-7; no definite D call. Germline V gene sequence: CDR1 MDHEN, CDR2 SYDVKM. V was clipped by 5 bases and J by 2 bases, with 10 bases between them. This CDR3 is built from 13 residues. CDR3 region: CASSRPVTYEQYF. The CDR3 DNA sequence: TGTGCCAGCAGTCGGCCAGTTACCTACGAGCAGTACTTC.

At least ten counts were recorded for this clonotype. This chain uses TRBV20-1 with TRBJ2-1; 11 bases align to TRBD2. Germline trimming cut 0 bases from V and 8 bases from J; bases unmatched to any gene: 12. The V gene's germline CDR1 is DFQATT and CDR2 SNEGSKA (reference sequence). This CDR3 is 17 amino acids long. CDR3 protein: CSARDPPRLAGWHEQFF. The CDR3 DNA follows: TGCAGTGCTAGAGATCCGCCTCGACTAGCGGGATGGCATGAGCAGTTCTTC.

The chain uses TRBV20-1 and TRBJ1-5; D remains unclear. The CDR3 loop spans 15 amino acids. V was pared by 5 bases and J by 4 bases, with 18 bases between. Germline V gene lookup returns CDR1 DFQATT and CDR2 SNEGSKA (reference sequence). This CDR3 reads CSASPFSPRNQPQHF. The CDR3 nucleotides are TGCAGTGCTTCTCCCTTCTCGCCCCGTAATCAGCCCCAGCATTTT.

The chain uses TRBV7-9 and TRBJ2-1; TRBD2 matches at 11 bases. The germline gives CDR1 SEHNR, CDR2 FQNEAQ (reference sequence). The CDR3 has 18 amino acids. After removal of 4 bases from V and 15 bases from J, the junction contained 23 bases not matched to a gene. CDR3 sequence: CASSSGEGRGLAAPEGFF. Written as DNA, the CDR3 is TGTGCCAGCAGCTCCGGTGAGGGGAGGGGACTAGCGGCCCCAGAAGGGTTCTTC.

The rearrangement joins TRBV5-1 to TRBJ2-7; D gene ambiguous. Trimming left V 3 bases short and J 5 bases short, with 9 bases between. The CDR3 has 12 residues. Germline-derived CDR1 and CDR2 are SGHRS and YFSETQ. For the CDR3, the DNA is TGCGCCAGCAGCTCAGGTGGGCACGAGCAGTACTTC. This translates into CASSSGGHEQYF.

In nucleotides, the CDR3 is TGTGCCAGCAGCCAAGATACTTTAGTGGGAGGCTACGAGCAGTACTTC. It yields the protein CASSQDTLVGGYEQYF. The chain is built from TRBV14 and TRBJ2-7; D perhaps matches TRBD2 (6 bases). Germline V lookup: CDR1 SGHDN, CDR2 FVKESK. The CDR3 is 16 residues long. Between the trimmed V and J ends, which lost 0 bases and 3 bases, there was a span of 15 bases.

This clonotype was seen at least ten times. The rearrangement links TRBV6-6 to TRBJ2-7, with D tentatively TRBD2 (7 bases). The V gene's germline CDR1 is MNHNY and CDR2 SVGAGI (reference sequence). V was pared by 1 base and J by 3 bases, with 13 bases between. CDR3 length: 15 amino acids. CDR3 nucleotides: TGTGCCAGCAGTTACTTGGGGGGGCGCCTCTACGAGCAGTACTTC. It specifies CASSYLGGRLYEQYF.

The rearrangement joins TRBV29-1 to TRBJ1-4, with D perhaps TRBD1 (6 bases). In germline, CDR1 is SQVTM, CDR2 ANQGSEA. The ends were cut back, 5 bases at V and 2 bases at J, with 18 bases in the middle. This CDR3 contains 16 residues. The CDR3: CSVKKVAGATNEKLFF. The CDR3 bases are TGCAGCGTTAAAAAGGTAGCAGGGGCGACTAATGAAAAACTGTTTTTT. Supplemented by reference TRBV29-1 and TRBJ1-4, the full variable domain reads SAVISQKPSRDICQRGTSLTIQCQVDSQVTMMFWYRQQPGQSLTLIATANQGSEATYESGFVIDKFPISRPNLTFSTLTVSNMSPEDSSIYLCSVKKVAGATNEKLFFGSGTQLSVL.

This chain links TRBV2 with TRBJ2-7; TRBD1 agrees at 10 bases. CDR3 length equals 15 residues. V lost 3 bases, J lost 5 bases, and 7 bases stayed unmatched. Germline assignment: CDR1 SNHLY and CDR2 FYNNEI. CDR3 coding DNA: TGTGCCAGCAGTGAGGGGGGACAGGGGCGGGACGAGCAGTACTTC. Protein sequence: CASSEGGQGRDEQYF.

This rearrangement joins TRBV6-6 to TRBJ1-2; D is unresolved. CDR3 length equals 12 residues. Trimming pared 4 bases from V and 8 bases from J, leaving 11 bases between. Germline V lookup: CDR1 MNHNY, CDR2 SVGAGI (reference sequence). CDR3 DNA sequence: TGTGCCAGCAGTTCCGGGCCGGGCGGCTACACCTTC. It is translated as CASSSGPGGYTF.

A few counts support this clonotype. V gene TRBV20-1 combines with J gene TRBJ2-5; no clear D. V shed 0 bases and J shed 5 bases, with 16 bases lying between them. Germline-derived CDR1 and CDR2 are DFQATT and SNEGSKA (reference sequence). The CDR3 spans 15 residues. This CDR3 is CSARDQTGGRETQYF. CDR3 in DNA: TGCAGTGCTAGAGACCAGACGGGCGGCCGGGAGACCCAGTACTTC.

This clonotype was observed many times. The rearrangement joins TRBV20-1 to TRBJ2-1; 10 bases are a match to TRBD1. The CDR3 is 14 amino acids. The J segment lost 7 bases and the V segment lost 5 bases, leaving 8 bases of the junction unmatched. Germline V gives CDR1 DFQATT, CDR2 SNEGSKA (reference sequence). CDR3 amino acids: CSAQTGGSANEQFF. CDR3 coding DNA: TGCAGTGCTCAGACAGGGGGCTCGGCAAATGAGCAGTTCTTC.

A few counts support this clonotype. The DNA of the CDR3 is TGTGCCAGCAGTTTATCGCTAGCGGGTGCTAACTACGAGCAGTACTTC. Its protein product is CASSLSLAGANYEQYF. The chain uses TRBV12-3 or TRBV12-4 and TRBJ2-7, with 8 nucleotides matching TRBD2. The CDR3 runs 16 residues. Trimming cost V 2 bases and J 3 bases; bases outside gene matches: 9.

A few counts support this clonotype. The chain combines TRBV20-1 with TRBJ2-3; 10 bases map to TRBD1. V lost 6 bases to trimming and J lost 2 bases; unmatched junction nucleotides: 14. This CDR3 spans 17 amino acids. In germline, CDR1 is DFQATT, CDR2 SNEGSKA (reference sequence). CDR3 DNA sequence: TGCAGTGCGGCCCCGGGACAGGGGACCGGGACCACAGATACGCAGTATTTT. Amino acid sequence: CSAAPGQGTGTTDTQYF.

The chain couples TRBV20-1 to TRBJ2-5; D ambiguous. V shed 5 bases and J shed 1 base, with 11 bases lying between them. This CDR3 is built from 13 residues. Per the germline V gene, CDR1 is DFQATT and CDR2 is SNEGSKA (reference sequence). The CDR3 sequence: CSAPGIVQETQYF. The CDR3 nucleotides are TGCAGTGCTCCGGGTATAGTCCAAGAGACCCAGTACTTC.

The chain carries TRBV4-3 and TRBJ2-5; D is ambiguous. The CDR3 consists of 10 residues. With 2 bases removed from V and 11 bases from J, the gap between germline ends came to 6 bases. The germline gives CDR1 LGHNA, CDR2 YSLEER. CDR3 bases: TGCGCCAGCAGCCAACCGGAGCAGTACTTC. Amino acids: CASSQPEQYF.

This clonotype has at least ten counts. The V and J genes are TRBV6-5 and TRBJ2-5; possibly TRBD1 or TRBD2 for D (6 bases each). V was shortened by 7 bases and J by 3 bases, with 15 bases between the two germline ends. CDR1 and CDR2 (germline): MNHEY, SVGAGI. This CDR3 is 14 amino acids long. CDR3 nucleotide sequence: TGTGCCAGCACCCCGAGGGGGGCAGAAGAGACCCAGTACTTC. Protein: CASTPRGAEETQYF.

This clonotype was detected only a few times. This sequence joins TRBV20-1 and TRBJ1-1, with 8 bases identical to TRBD1. CDR1 and CDR2 (germline): DFQATT, SNEGSKA (reference sequence). Germline trimming cut 6 bases from V and 4 bases from J; bases unmatched to any gene: 10. The length of the CDR3 is 14 residues. CDR3 bases: TGCAGTGCCCCCCGGCAGGGGGCGAGCACTGAAGCTTTCTTT. Protein product: CSAPRQGASTEAFF.

This clonotype showed up many times. V gene TRBV20-1 combines with J gene TRBJ1-2, with D hard to call. Germline V gene sequence: CDR1 DFQATT, CDR2 SNEGSKA (reference sequence). The CDR3 runs 13 residues. V lost 5 bases and J lost 4, with 14 bases in between. The CDR3: CSALQVVGYGYTF. The CDR3, as DNA: TGCAGTGCTCTCCAGGTTGTTGGCTATGGCTACACCTTC.

This clonotype was seen a handful of times. This chain connects TRBV28 to TRBJ2-5; 7 nucleotides match TRBD2. Germline CDR1 is MDHEN and CDR2 is SYDVKM. This CDR3 spans 12 amino acids. The V segment lost 8 bases and the J segment 11 bases; nucleotides outside the gene matches: 11. CDR3 nucleotide sequence: TGTGCCAGCCTACGACTAGCTAATGAGCAGTACTTC. This encodes CASLRLANEQYF.

Comment on this clonotype: Mismatch with germline at one junction end may stem from a read error. The chain uses TRBV5-1 and TRBJ2-7; 7 positions match TRBD1. The CDR3 spans 18 residues. Germline loops: CDR1 SGHRS, CDR2 YFSETQ. The CDR3 nucleotides read TGCGCCAGTAGCTTAAAGACCAATTTCGACAGGGAAGGTGACGAGCAGTACTTC. It encodes CASSLKTNFDREGDEQYF.

This clonotype came up a few times. This sequence joins TRBV20-1 and TRBJ2-4, with TRBD1 matching over 7 bases. Germline V CDR1 and CDR2: DFQATT, SNEGSKA (reference sequence). V shed 1 base and J 12 bases; nucleotides not matched to a gene: 12. There are 14 residues in the CDR3. CDR3 DNA sequence: TGCAGTGCTAGAGTGGGGTTGGAGACAGGGAATCAGTACTTC. As protein: CSARVGLETGNQYF.

The chain combines TRBV20-1 with TRBJ2-3; 11 bases are shared with TRBD2. The CDR3 is 16 amino acids. V shed 0 bases, J shed 6 bases, and the junction held 8 bases outside the gene matches. Germline V gene data show CDR1 as DFQATT and CDR2 as SNEGSKA (reference sequence). The CDR3 sequence: CSARDTTSGGGDTQYF. The CDR3 nucleotides are TGCAGTGCTAGAGATACAACTAGCGGGGGTGGGGATACGCAGTATTTT.

This sequence joins TRBV6-5 and TRBJ1-1; 7 bases map to TRBD1. Trimming cost V 6 bases and J 4 bases; bases outside gene matches: 5. Germline CDR1 and CDR2: MNHEY and SVGAGI. The CDR3 has 13 amino acids. The CDR3 DNA reads TGTGCCAGCAGCGACAGGGAGGTCACTGAAGCTTTCTTT. It yields the protein CASSDREVTEAFF.

This clonotype was counted at least ten times. V usage is TRBV6-4 and J usage is TRBJ2-1; TRBD1 matches 8 bases. The CDR3 is made up of 16 amino acids. Germline CDR1 is MRHNA and CDR2 is SNTAGT. Unmatched junction bases numbered 20, after V lost 10 bases and J lost 9 bases. CDR3 loop: CATSTFDRGESGEQFF. The CDR3 DNA follows: TGTGCCACCTCCACCTTCGACAGGGGAGAGAGCGGTGAGCAGTTCTTC.

Turning to this clonotype: With a much larger clone just one base away, this may be a read error. This chain links TRBV5-1 with TRBJ1-2, with unresolved D. V was cut by 4 bases and J by 5 bases, with 15 bases left in between. The CDR3 length is 14 residues. Per the germline V gene, CDR1 is SGHRS and CDR2 is YFSETQ. DNA for the CDR3: TGCGCCAGCAGCACGGGCCTTGAAGATTATGGCTACACCTTC. As protein: CASSTGLEDYGYTF.

This clonotype was recorded at least ten times. This rearrangement joins TRBV10-3 to TRBJ2-1; a weak D match, TRBD2 (6 bases). Germline lookup yields CDR1 ENHRY and CDR2 SYGVKD. The CDR3 is 13 amino acids. Trimming stripped 4 bases from V and 8 bases from J, with 12 bases between. CDR3 protein: CAISAPSVDEQFF. The CDR3, as DNA: TGTGCCATCAGTGCCCCTAGCGTGGATGAGCAGTTCTTC.

To note about this clonotype: The CDR3 does not end in the conserved phenylalanine or tryptophan, so this is likely a read error. The V and J genes are TRBV29-1 and TRBJ2-3; 8 positions match TRBD2. This CDR3 spans 12 amino acids. Trimming took 7 bases from V and 5 from J; bases not matched to a gene: 5. From germline, CDR1 is SQVTM and CDR2 ANQGSEA. The CDR3 protein is CSGREGLDTQYV. CDR3 in DNA: TGCAGCGGCCGGGAGGGCTTAGATACGCAGTATGTT.

The CDR3 protein is CASSFWGHRGQEKLFF. The CDR3 bases are TGTGCCAGCAGCTTTTGGGGACACAGGGGGCAGGAAAAACTGTTTTTT. The chain couples TRBV11-2 to TRBJ1-4, with 9 bases fitting TRBD1. Trimming cost V 3 bases and J 8 bases; bases outside gene matches: 10. The germline V gene encodes CDR1 SGHAT and CDR2 FQNNGV. This CDR3 is 16 amino acids long.